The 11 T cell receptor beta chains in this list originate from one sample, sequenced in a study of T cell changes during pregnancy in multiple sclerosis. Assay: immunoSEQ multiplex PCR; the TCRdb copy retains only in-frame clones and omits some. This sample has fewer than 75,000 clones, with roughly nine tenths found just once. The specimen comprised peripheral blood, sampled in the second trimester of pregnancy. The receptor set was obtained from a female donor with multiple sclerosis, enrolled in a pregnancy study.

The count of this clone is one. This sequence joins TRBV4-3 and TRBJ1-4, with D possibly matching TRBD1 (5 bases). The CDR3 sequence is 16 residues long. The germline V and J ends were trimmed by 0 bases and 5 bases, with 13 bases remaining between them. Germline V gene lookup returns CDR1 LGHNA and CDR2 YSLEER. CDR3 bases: TGCGCCAGCAGCCAAGATTTGGCAGGGAGGAATGAAAAACTGTTTTTT. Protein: CASSQDLAGRNEKLFF.

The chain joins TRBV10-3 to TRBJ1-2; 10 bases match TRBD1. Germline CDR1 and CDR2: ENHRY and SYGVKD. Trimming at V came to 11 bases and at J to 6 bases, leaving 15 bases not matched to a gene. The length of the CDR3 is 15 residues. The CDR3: CAVGTVGTGDDGYTF. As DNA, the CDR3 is TGTGCCGTGGGAACCGTCGGGACAGGGGACGATGGCTACACCTTC.

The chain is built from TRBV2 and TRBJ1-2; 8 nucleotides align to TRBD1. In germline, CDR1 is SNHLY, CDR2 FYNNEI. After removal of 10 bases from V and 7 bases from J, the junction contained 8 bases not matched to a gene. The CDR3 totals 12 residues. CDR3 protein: CAIQTGEVGYTF. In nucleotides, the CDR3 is TGTGCCATACAGACAGGGGAGGTTGGCTACACCTTC.

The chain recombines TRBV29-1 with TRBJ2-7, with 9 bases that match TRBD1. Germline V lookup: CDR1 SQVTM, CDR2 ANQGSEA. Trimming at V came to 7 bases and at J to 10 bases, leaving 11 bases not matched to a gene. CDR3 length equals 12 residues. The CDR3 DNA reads TGCAGCGCGCTCGGGGGACAGGGTTATCAGTACTTC. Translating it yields CSALGGQGYQYF.

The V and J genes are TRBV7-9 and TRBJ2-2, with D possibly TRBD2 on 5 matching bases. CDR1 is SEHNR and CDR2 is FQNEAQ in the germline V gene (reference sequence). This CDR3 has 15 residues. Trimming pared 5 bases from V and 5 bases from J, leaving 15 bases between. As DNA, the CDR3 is TGTGCCAGCAGCCCGGCGGGCGGGCATACCGGGGAGCTGTTTTTT. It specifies CASSPAGGHTGELFF.

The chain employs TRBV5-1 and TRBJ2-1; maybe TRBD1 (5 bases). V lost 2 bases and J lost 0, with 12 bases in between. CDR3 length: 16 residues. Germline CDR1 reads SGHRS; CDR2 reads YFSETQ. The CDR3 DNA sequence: TGCGCCAGCAGCTTTCAGGGTTCCTACTCCTACAATGAGCAGTTCTTC. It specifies CASSFQGSYSYNEQFF.

This chain's CDR3 is CASSGGWGGEHTEAFF. CDR3 DNA: TGTGCCAGCTCCGGTGGATGGGGCGGAGAGCACACTGAAGCTTTCTTT. The rearrangement links TRBV7-9 to TRBJ1-1; weak D call: TRBD1 (5 bases). Between the trimmed V and J ends, which lost 8 bases and 3 bases, there was a span of 22 bases. This CDR3 has 16 residues. Germline V gene sequence: CDR1 SEHNR, CDR2 FQNEAQ (reference sequence).

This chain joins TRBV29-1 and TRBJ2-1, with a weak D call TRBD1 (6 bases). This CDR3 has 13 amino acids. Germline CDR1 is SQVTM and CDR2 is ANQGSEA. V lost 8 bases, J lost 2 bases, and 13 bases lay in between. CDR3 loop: CSQRTDAYNEQFF. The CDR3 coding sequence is TGCAGCCAAAGGACAGATGCCTACAATGAGCAGTTCTTC.

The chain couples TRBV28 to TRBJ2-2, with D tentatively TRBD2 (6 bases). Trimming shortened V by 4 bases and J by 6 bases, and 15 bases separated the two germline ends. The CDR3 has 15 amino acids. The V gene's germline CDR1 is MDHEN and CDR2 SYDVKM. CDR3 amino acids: CASSSPGLPPGELFF. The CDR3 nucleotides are TGTGCCAGCAGTTCCCCGGGACTGCCCCCCGGGGAGCTGTTTTTT.

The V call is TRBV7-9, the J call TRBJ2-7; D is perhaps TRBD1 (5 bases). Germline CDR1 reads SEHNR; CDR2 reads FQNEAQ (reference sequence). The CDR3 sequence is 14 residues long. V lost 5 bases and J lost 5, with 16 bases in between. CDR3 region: CASSPLGLGHEQYF. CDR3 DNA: TGTGCCAGCAGCCCCCTGGGGCTCGGCCACGAGCAGTACTTC.

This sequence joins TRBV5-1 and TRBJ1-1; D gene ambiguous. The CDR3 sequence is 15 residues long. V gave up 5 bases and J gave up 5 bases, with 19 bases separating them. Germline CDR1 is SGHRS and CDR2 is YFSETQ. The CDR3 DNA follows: TGCGCCAGCAGGTCCGGGATAGGGCTTTTTACTGAAGCTTTCTTT. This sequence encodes CASRSGIGLFTEAFF.